This passage covers 32 T cell receptor beta chains from one sample sequenced in a study of blood T cell repertoires in COVID-19. The table came from immunoSEQ multiplex PCR; TCRdb's copy has only in-frame clones and leaves some out. The data contain some 100,000 clones, more than 75% of them seen just once; the ten biggest clones take up around 4.5%. Material: peripheral blood. The source is an elderly woman with active COVID-19.

The J gene is TRBJ1-5, the V gene TRBV5-1; TRBD1 aligns across 7 bases. CDR1 and CDR2 from the germline V gene are SGHRS and YFSETQ. CDR3 length: 15 residues. V shed 2 bases and J 5 bases; nucleotides not matched to a gene: 7. The DNA of the CDR3 is TGCGCCAGCAGCTTTACGACAGGGCAGGATCAGCCCCAGCATTTT. This codes for CASSFTTGQDQPQHF.

The V and J genes are TRBV6-5 and TRBJ2-7; 7 nucleotides line up with TRBD1. The CDR3 spans 15 residues. J lost 3 bases, V lost 2 bases, and 7 bases had no gene match. Germline CDR1 MNHEY, CDR2 SVGAGI. DNA for the CDR3: TGTGCCAGCAGTTACCATTCGACAGGGATCTACGAGCAGTACTTC. As protein: CASSYHSTGIYEQYF.

This rearrangement joins TRBV6-6 to TRBJ2-3; 10 nucleotides agree with TRBD2. Trimming removed 6 bases from V and 3 bases from J; junction bases left unmatched: 6. The germline V gene encodes CDR1 MNHNY and CDR2 SVGAGI (reference sequence). The CDR3 is made up of 15 amino acids. DNA of the CDR3: TGTGCCAGCAGCCGAGCGGGAGGGCAAACAGATACGCAGTATTTT. This gives the protein CASSRAGGQTDTQYF.

The chain has TRBV6-6 and TRBJ1-1; 7 nucleotides match TRBD1. The CDR3 extends over 15 amino acids. Trimming took 8 bases from V and 1 from J; bases not matched to a gene: 10. Germline V gene lookup returns CDR1 MNHNY and CDR2 SVGAGI (reference sequence). CDR3: CASGAGQRTNTEAFF. CDR3 sequence (DNA): TGTGCCAGCGGGGCGGGACAGCGAACGAACACTGAAGCTTTCTTT.

V gene TRBV19 combines with J gene TRBJ2-1; 9 bases align to TRBD1. CDR1 and CDR2 from the germline V gene are LNHDA and SQIVND (reference sequence). Losses at the gene ends were 6 bases for V and 3 bases for J; bases not matched to a gene: 12. This CDR3 is 17 amino acids long. The CDR3 DNA follows: TGTGCCAGTAGACTCCCCGGACAGGGGAAAGGCTACAATGAGCAGTTCTTC. Its protein product is CASRLPGQGKGYNEQFF.

A single count supports this clone. The J gene is TRBJ2-1, the V gene TRBV28, with 7 bases lining up with TRBD1. CDR3 size: 18 residues. In germline, CDR1 is MDHEN, CDR2 SYDVKM. J was trimmed by 0 bases and V by 3 bases; bases with no gene match: 11. The CDR3 nucleotides read TGTGCCAGCAGTTTCCATGACAGGGTTGGTAGCTCCTACAATGAGCAGTTCTTC. Protein product: CASSFHDRVGSSYNEQFF.

The chain combines TRBV7-8 with TRBJ2-1; 10 positions match TRBD2. Germline V gene sequence: CDR1 SGHVS, CDR2 FQNEAQ. J was trimmed by 10 bases and V by 3 bases; bases with no gene match: 9. The CDR3 length is 15 residues. The CDR3: CASSFLLAGAGEQFF. The CDR3 nucleotides read TGTGCCAGCAGCTTTCTCCTAGCGGGAGCTGGGGAGCAGTTCTTC.

V is TRBV7-3 and J is TRBJ2-1; 7 nucleotides align to TRBD2. The germline gives CDR1 SGHTA, CDR2 FQGTGA. After removal of 5 bases from V and 9 bases from J, the junction contained 10 bases not matched to a gene. The CDR3 runs 14 residues. The CDR3 DNA reads TGTGCCAGCAGCCCTCGGCGGGAGTATCCTGAGCAGTTCTTC. Protein product: CASSPRREYPEQFF.

V and J are TRBV9 and TRBJ2-3, with a possible D match to TRBD2 (5 bases). Trimming removed 4 bases at V and 0 bases at J, with 15 bases between. The CDR3 totals 16 residues. Germline CDR1 SGDLS, CDR2 YYNGEE. The CDR3 DNA follows: TGTGCCAGCAGCCCCCTCGGGGAGACTAGCACAGATACGCAGTATTTT. Amino acid sequence: CASSPLGETSTDTQYF.

The V gene is TRBV6-5, the J gene TRBJ2-7, with 7 bases matching TRBD1. CDR1 MNHEY and CDR2 SVGAGI come from the germline V gene. J gave up 2 bases and V 5 bases, and 6 bases lay outside the gene matches. The CDR3 consists of 14 residues. CDR3 DNA: TGTGCCAGCAGTACCTCCGACAGGGCCTACGAGCAGTACTTC. Its protein product is CASSTSDRAYEQYF.

V and J are TRBV27 and TRBJ2-3, with D possibly TRBD1 on 7 matching bases. Between the trimmed V and J ends, which lost 2 bases and 3 bases, there was a span of 12 bases. Looked up from germline, CDR1 is MNHEY and CDR2 is SMNVEV (reference sequence). The CDR3 contains 15 residues. CDR3 sequence (DNA): TGTGCCAGCAGTTTACGGAGGGGGCGGACAGATACGCAGTATTTT. The encoded protein is CASSLRRGRTDTQYF.

The rearrangement uses TRBV6-6 and TRBJ2-3, with TRBD1 identical over 8 bases. V trimming: 4 bases; J trimming: 6 bases; junction bases outside the gene matches: 12. The CDR3 contains 16 residues. Germline V gives CDR1 MNHNY, CDR2 SVGAGI (reference sequence). The CDR3 nucleotides read TGTGCCAGCAGTTCCAGGACAGGGAGGACCGTCGATACGCAGTATTTT. Its protein product is CASSSRTGRTVDTQYF.

The chain employs TRBV5-4 and TRBJ1-2, with D maybe TRBD1 (5 bases). The CDR3 is 14 amino acids. The germline V gene has CDR1 SGHNT and CDR2 YYREEE (reference sequence). Trimming removed 4 bases from V and 8 bases from J, with 18 bases in between. As DNA, the CDR3 is TGTGCCAGCAGCCGCTTAAGGGGTCAGTCCGGCTACACCTTC. Translation gives CASSRLRGQSGYTF.

This chain connects TRBV7-8 to TRBJ1-2; 7 positions agree with TRBD1. Germline assignment: CDR1 SGHVS and CDR2 FQNEAQ. The CDR3 runs to 15 residues. Trimming at V came to 6 bases and at J to 7 bases, leaving 14 bases not matched to a gene. The CDR3 DNA is TGTGCCAGCAGTCTAGCGTCCCGGACAGGAGGTGGCTACACCTTC. Its translation is CASSLASRTGGGYTF.

This clone was recorded once. J is TRBJ1-1 and V is TRBV19; D is perhaps TRBD1 (5 bases). There are 14 residues in the CDR3. Germline CDR1 and CDR2: LNHDA and SQIVND (reference sequence). V lost 5 bases to trimming and J lost 0 bases, with 10 bases between them. The CDR3 nucleotides read TGTGCCAGTAGTTGGGGCGATATGAACACTGAAGCTTTCTTT. Amino acids: CASSWGDMNTEAFF. Full variable domain (rest looked up from reference TRBV19 and TRBJ1-1): DGGITQSPKYLFRKEGQNVTLSCEQNLNHDAMYWYRQDPGQGLRLIYYSQIVNDFQKGDIAEGYSVSREKKESFPLTVTSAQKNPTAFYLCASSWGDMNTEAFFGQGTRLTVV.

This clone has only one observation. In nucleotides, the CDR3 is TGCGCCAGCAGCCAGCAGGGGGCGATCGGTTCACCCCTCCACTTT. It is translated as CASSQQGAIGSPLHF. The V and J genes are TRBV4-3 and TRBJ1-6; TRBD1 matches at 8 bases. The CDR3 runs to 15 residues. Germline values: CDR1 LGHNA, CDR2 YSLEER. V lost 3 bases, J lost 9 bases, and 7 bases stayed unmatched.

This chain connects TRBV24-1 to TRBJ1-5; maybe TRBD1 (5 bases). There are 15 residues in the CDR3. CDR1 KGHDR and CDR2 SFDVKD come from the germline V gene. The V end was cut by 4 bases, the J end by 0 bases, with 9 bases between. As DNA, the CDR3 is TGTGCCACCAGTGAGGGGGGATATAGCAATCAGCCCCAGCATTTT. Translating gives CATSEGGYSNQPQHF.

The chain combines TRBV5-1 with TRBJ1-1, with TRBD1 identical over 9 bases. Germline assignment: CDR1 SGHRS and CDR2 YFSETQ. Trimming at V came to 2 bases and at J to 5 bases, leaving 7 bases not matched to a gene. This CDR3 has 15 residues. DNA for the CDR3: TGCGCCAGCAGCTTCGGGACAGGGTACGAAACTGAAGCTTTCTTT. Protein product: CASSFGTGYETEAFF.

The CDR3 is CASSFGGQFSGANVLTF. CDR3 nucleotide sequence: TGTGCCAGCAGCTTCGGAGGACAGTTCTCTGGGGCCAACGTCCTGACTTTC. The chain couples TRBV28 to TRBJ2-6; D is possibly TRBD1 (6 bases). CDR1 is MDHEN and CDR2 is SYDVKM in the germline V gene. The V end was cut by 6 bases, the J end by 0 bases, with 15 bases between. There are 17 residues in the CDR3.

This chain links TRBV9 with TRBJ2-5; 9 bases agree with TRBD2. CDR1 is SGDLS, CDR2 YYNGEE, per germline. With V trimmed by 3 bases and J by 4 bases, 4 bases remained unmatched. The CDR3 is made up of 14 amino acids. The CDR3 protein is CASSGSGSGETQYF. The CDR3 DNA follows: TGTGCCAGCAGCGGTAGCGGGAGTGGAGAGACCCAGTACTTC.

The rearrangement joins TRBV7-9 to TRBJ2-5; D remains ambiguous. The germline V gene has CDR1 SEHNR and CDR2 FQNEAQ (reference sequence). The CDR3 is 14 amino acids. V gave up 4 bases and J gave up 5 bases, with 14 bases separating them. This chain's CDR3 is CASSSETAPETQYF. The DNA for the CDR3 is TGTGCCAGCAGCTCCGAAACAGCTCCGGAGACCCAGTACTTC.

V usage is TRBV6-2 or TRBV6-3 and J usage is TRBJ2-6, with 7 positions matching TRBD1. Germline assignment: CDR1 MNHEY and CDR2 SVGEGT. The CDR3 runs 17 residues. V lost 6 bases, J lost 0 bases, and 8 bases stayed unmatched. CDR3 sequence reads: CASSQWTGPSGANVLTF. For the CDR3, the DNA is TGTGCCAGCAGCCAATGGACAGGTCCCTCTGGGGCCAACGTCCTGACTTTC.

The DNA of the CDR3 is TGTGCCAGCAGCTCCCGACTCGAGGATACGCAGTATTTT. Protein sequence: CASSSRLEDTQYF. The chain combines TRBV7-2 with TRBJ2-3, with D uncertain. CDR1 and CDR2 (germline): SGHTA, FQGNSA. Trimming shortened V by 4 bases and J by 6 bases, and 11 bases separated the two germline ends. This CDR3 contains 13 residues. Based on the CDR3 plus reference TRBV7-2 and TRBJ2-3, the full variable domain is GAGVSQSPSNKVTEKGKDVELRCDPISGHTALYWYRQSLGQGLEFLIYFQGNSAPDKSGLPSDRFSAERTGGSVSTLTIQRTQQEDSAVYLCASSSRLEDTQYFGPGTRLTVL.

This clone was detected once. The chain couples TRBV4-1 to TRBJ2-7; no clear D. Trimming removed 0 bases at V and 3 bases at J, with 21 bases between. The length of the CDR3 is 18 residues. Germline V gives CDR1 MGHRA, CDR2 YSYEKL. The CDR3 here is CASSQDRRNIGSFYEQYF. In nucleotides, the CDR3 is TGCGCCAGCAGCCAAGATCGTCGAAACATTGGCTCTTTCTACGAGCAGTACTTC.

The chain recombines TRBV7-9 with TRBJ2-4; D might be TRBD2 (6 bases). Per germline, CDR1 SEHNR and CDR2 FQNEAQ (reference sequence). Trimming pared 5 bases from V and 13 bases from J, leaving 12 bases between. This CDR3 region has 11 residues. CDR3 coding DNA: TGTGCCAGCAGCCACGCGGGGCCCCAGTACTTC. As protein: CASSHAGPQYF.

This clone was counted a single time. The chain is built from TRBV21-1 and TRBJ2-3; the D segment call TRBD1 is taken from the table without a DNA check. TRBV21-1 is tagged as a pseudogene. This CDR3 has 17 residues. The DNA for the CDR3 is TGTGCCAGCAGCCCCCCCGGGACAGGGAGGGATACAGATACGCAGTATTTT. It encodes CASSPPGTGRDTDTQYF.

The chain joins TRBV7-2 to TRBJ1-2, with unresolved D. V was cut by 5 bases and J by 2 bases, with 15 bases left in between. Germline lookup yields CDR1 SGHTA and CDR2 FQGNSA. This CDR3 contains 15 residues. CDR3 loop: CASSPRLTPNYGYTF. CDR3 DNA sequence: TGTGCCAGCAGCCCTCGACTGACTCCCAACTATGGCTACACCTTC.

This chain joins TRBV2 and TRBJ1-1, with D tentatively TRBD1 (6 bases). This CDR3 has 13 amino acids. Looked up from germline, CDR1 is SNHLY and CDR2 is FYNNEI. Between the trimmed V and J ends, which lost 9 bases and 1 base, there was a span of 12 bases. CDR3 coding DNA: TGTGCCAGTAGGGACAATACGAACACTGAAGCTTTCTTT. Amino acid sequence: CASRDNTNTEAFF. The variable domain in full, completed from reference TRBV2 and TRBJ1-1, reads EPEVTQTPSHQVTQMGQEVILRCVPISNHLYFYWYRQILGQKVEFLVSFYNNEISEKSEIFDDQFSVERPDGSNFTLKIRSTKLEDSAMYFCASRDNTNTEAFFGQGTRLTVV.

The rearrangement joins TRBV19 to TRBJ1-5; TRBD1 aligns across 7 bases. CDR3 length equals 13 residues. In germline, CDR1 is LNHDA, CDR2 SQIVND (reference sequence). With V trimmed by 6 bases and J by 7 bases, 6 bases remained unmatched. The CDR3 spells CASSWGDRQPQHF. In DNA form, the CDR3 reads TGTGCCAGTAGCTGGGGGGACAGACAGCCCCAGCATTTT.

This chain joins TRBV7-8 and TRBJ2-7, with 10 positions matching TRBD1. V lost 5 bases to trimming and J lost 2 bases; unmatched junction nucleotides: 12. This CDR3 region has 17 residues. Germline CDR1 SGHVS, CDR2 FQNEAQ. The DNA of the CDR3 is TGTGCCAGCAGCCAATACACCGGGACAGGGGTGACCTACGAGCAGTACTTC. As protein: CASSQYTGTGVTYEQYF.

This chain joins TRBV9 and TRBJ1-4, with 9 bases that match TRBD1. Germline-derived CDR1 and CDR2 are SGDLS and YYNGEE. V was pared by 2 bases and J by 6 bases, with 2 bases of the junction left unmatched. The CDR3 spans 14 residues. CDR3 loop: CASSVGQGDEKLFF. CDR3 sequence (DNA): TGTGCCAGCAGCGTGGGACAGGGCGATGAAAAACTGTTTTTT.

This sequence joins TRBV5-6 and TRBJ2-5; TRBD1 might be the D (5 bases). CDR3 size: 15 residues. Trimming pared 3 bases from V and 1 base from J, leaving 13 bases between. Germline-derived CDR1 and CDR2 are SGHDT and YYEEEE. CDR3 DNA sequence: TGTGCCAGCAGCTCGGTCAAGGGGCGCCAAGAGACCCAGTACTTC. Amino acids: CASSSVKGRQETQYF.